This T cell receptor (beta chain) came from a study of cytomegalovirus exposure and HLA in healthy donors. Study-level points and caveats: Later analysis identified several of the most significant clusters that appeared linked to common viral pathogens. Accurate prediction of most subjects' HLA-A and HLA-B alleles from TCR beta sequences was reported. The majority of TCR sequences were rare, yet some public TCRs appeared in many donors.

The CDR3 consists of 13 residues. V lost 2 bases and J 6 bases, leaving 10 bases between the germline ends. The germline gives CDR1 MNHEY, CDR2 SVGAGI. At the time of sampling, donors were nominally healthy, though unrecorded immune exposures were likely. Amplification used 60 Vbeta primers and 13 Jbeta primers. TCRdb keeps only in-frame clones here, not all; method: immunoSEQ multiplex PCR. Reported are over 110,000 clones; the ten largest clones contain about 0.96%. With respect to this clone: Its antigen remains unidentified.

The receptor's source is a male donor in good health and CMV-seronegative. The sequencing input was PBMCs. The chain has TRBV6-5 and TRBJ1-2, with TRBD1 as a possible D gene (6 bases). Written as DNA, the CDR3 is TGTGCCAGCAGTTACCCCACAGGGAATGGCTACACCTTC. Translated, it gives CASSYPTGNGYTF.